The clone carrying this TCR beta chain was observed many times. Its antigen is still unknown. These data are taken from a study of T cells after yellow fever vaccination. General observations from the study: Though it reached lower strength, the secondary response hit its peak faster, day 5 versus 15.

From the 5' RACE reads, TCRdb called clonotypes with MiXCR, one entry per CDR3 protein. The top ten hold less than 20% of the sample, which has 360,000 or so distinct CDR3 sequences, roughly 12% seen once. V lost 3 bases, J lost 7 bases, and 24 bases lay in between. Germline V CDR1 and CDR2: KGHDR, SFDVKD. The CDR3 totals 18 residues. Sequenced here: PBMCs, sampled on the day of the first yellow fever vaccination. V gene TRBV24-1 combines with J gene TRBJ2-1; possibly TRBD2 for D (6 bases). The source of this sequence is a man aged 18 to 29 who received the YFV17D yellow fever vaccine. The CDR3 reads CATSDKLTSSPACNEQFF. The CDR3 DNA reads TGTGCCACCAGTGATAAACTTACTAGCTCCCCCGCGTGTAATGAGCAGTTCTTC.